This record covers a single T cell receptor beta chain. As yet, its antigen is unknown. TCRdb ran MiXCR on the RT-PCR reads and lists one entry per CDR3 protein. Altogether about 700,000 distinct CDR3 sequences are present, 14% being singletons, with the ten largest covering about 7.4%. This CDR3 has 16 residues. Unmatched junction bases numbered 9, after V lost 2 bases and J lost 2 bases. Germline V gene data show CDR1 as DFQATT and CDR2 as SNEGSKA (reference sequence). This specimen comes from a study of response to subunit inactivated influenza vaccine. Whole-study results and caveats: After each seasonal influenza vaccination, few new T cells are recruited, the authors suggested.

V gene TRBV20-1 combines with J gene TRBJ1-1; 9 bases match TRBD1. The origin of this receptor is a man aged 45-65 years who received an inactivated influenza vaccine. Here the sequenced sample was PBMCs from blood, taken roughly 2 weeks before vaccination. CDR3 sequence: CSARKTGTGINTEAFF. The DNA for the CDR3 is TGCAGTGCTAGAAAAACCGGGACAGGGATTAACACTGAAGCTTTCTTT.